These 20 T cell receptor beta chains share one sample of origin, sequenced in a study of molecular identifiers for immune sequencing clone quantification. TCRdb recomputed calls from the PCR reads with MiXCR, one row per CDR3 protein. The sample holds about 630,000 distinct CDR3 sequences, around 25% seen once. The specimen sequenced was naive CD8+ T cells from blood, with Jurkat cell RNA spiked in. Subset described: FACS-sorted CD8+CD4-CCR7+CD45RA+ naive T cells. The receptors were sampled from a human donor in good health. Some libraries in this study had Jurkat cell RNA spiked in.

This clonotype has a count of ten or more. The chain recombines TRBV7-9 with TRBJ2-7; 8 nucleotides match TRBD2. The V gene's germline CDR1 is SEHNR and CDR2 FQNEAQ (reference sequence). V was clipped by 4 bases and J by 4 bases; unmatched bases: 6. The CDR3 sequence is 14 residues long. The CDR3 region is CASSSTSGRYEQYF. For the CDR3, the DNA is TGTGCCAGCAGCTCCACTAGCGGACGGTACGAGCAGTACTTC. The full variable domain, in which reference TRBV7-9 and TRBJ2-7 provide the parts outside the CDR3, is DTGVSQNPRHKITKRGQNVTFRCDPISEHNRLYWYRQTLGQGPEFLTYFQNEAQLEKSRLLSDRFSAERPKGSFSTLEIQRTEQGDSAMYLCASSSTSGRYEQYFGPGTRLTVT.

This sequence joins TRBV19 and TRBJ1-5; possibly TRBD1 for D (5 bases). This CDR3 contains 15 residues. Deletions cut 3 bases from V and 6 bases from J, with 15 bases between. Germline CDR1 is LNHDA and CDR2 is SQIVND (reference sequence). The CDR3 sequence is CASSIEGGEGQPQHF. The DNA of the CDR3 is TGTGCCAGTAGTATTGAAGGAGGGGAGGGTCAGCCCCAGCATTTT. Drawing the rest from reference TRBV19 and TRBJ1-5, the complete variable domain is DGGITQSPKYLFRKEGQNVTLSCEQNLNHDAMYWYRQDPGQGLRLIYYSQIVNDFQKGDIAEGYSVSREKKESFPLTVTSAQKNPTAFYLCASSIEGGEGQPQHFGDGTRLSIL.

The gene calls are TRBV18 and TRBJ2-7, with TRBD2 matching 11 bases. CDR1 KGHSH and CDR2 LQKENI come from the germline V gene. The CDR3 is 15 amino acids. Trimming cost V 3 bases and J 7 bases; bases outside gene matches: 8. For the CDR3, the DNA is TGTGCCAGCTCACCTGGTAGCGGGAGGGGGCTGGAGCAGTACTTC. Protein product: CASSPGSGRGLEQYF. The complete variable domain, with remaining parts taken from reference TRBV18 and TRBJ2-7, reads NAGVMQNPRHLVRRRGQEARLRCSPMKGHSHVYWYRQLPEEGLKFMVYLQKENIIDESGMPKERFSAEFPKEGPSILRIQQVVRGDSAAYFCASSPGSGRGLEQYFGPGTRLTVT.

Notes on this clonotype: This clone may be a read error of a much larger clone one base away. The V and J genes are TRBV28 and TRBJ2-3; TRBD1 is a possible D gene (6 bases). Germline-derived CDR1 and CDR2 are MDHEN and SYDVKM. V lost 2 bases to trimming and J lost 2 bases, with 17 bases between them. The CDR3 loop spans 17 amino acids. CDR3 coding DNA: TGTGCCAGCAGTTTACCCCCGCAGGGGTCAGCCACAGATACGCAGTATTTT. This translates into CASSLPPQGSATDTQYF.

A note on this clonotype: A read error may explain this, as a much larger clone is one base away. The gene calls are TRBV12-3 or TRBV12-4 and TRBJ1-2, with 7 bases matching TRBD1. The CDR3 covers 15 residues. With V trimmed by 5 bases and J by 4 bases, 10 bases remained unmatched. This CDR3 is CASSARQGSGYGYTF. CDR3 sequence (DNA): TGTGCCAGCAGTGCACGACAGGGCTCTGGCTATGGCTACACCTTC.

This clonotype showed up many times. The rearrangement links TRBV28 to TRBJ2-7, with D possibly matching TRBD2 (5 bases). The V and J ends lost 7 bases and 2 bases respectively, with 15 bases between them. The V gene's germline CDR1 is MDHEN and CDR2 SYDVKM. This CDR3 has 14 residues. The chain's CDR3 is CASTPGLAAYEQYF. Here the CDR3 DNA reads TGTGCCAGCACCCCAGGACTGGCTGCCTACGAGCAGTACTTC.

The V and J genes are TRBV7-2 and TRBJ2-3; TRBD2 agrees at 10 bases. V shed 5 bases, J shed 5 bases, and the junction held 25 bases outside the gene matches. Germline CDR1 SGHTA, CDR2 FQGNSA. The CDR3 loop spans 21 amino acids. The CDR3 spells CASSQYTRRAGGLKWRDTQYF. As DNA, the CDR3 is TGTGCCAGCAGCCAATATACTCGCCGAGCGGGAGGGCTAAAATGGAGAGATACGCAGTATTTT.

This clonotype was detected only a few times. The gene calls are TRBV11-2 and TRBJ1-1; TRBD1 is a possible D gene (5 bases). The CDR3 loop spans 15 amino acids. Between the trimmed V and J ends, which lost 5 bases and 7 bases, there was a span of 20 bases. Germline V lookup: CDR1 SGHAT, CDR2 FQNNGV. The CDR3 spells CASSRGTGAEVEAFF. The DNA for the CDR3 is TGTGCCAGCAGCAGAGGGACCGGGGCTGAGGTTGAAGCTTTCTTT.

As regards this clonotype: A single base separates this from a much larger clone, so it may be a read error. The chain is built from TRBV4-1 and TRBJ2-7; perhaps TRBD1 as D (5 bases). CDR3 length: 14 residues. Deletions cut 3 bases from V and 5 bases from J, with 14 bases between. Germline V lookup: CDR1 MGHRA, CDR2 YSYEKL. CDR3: CASSHPRIGDEQYF. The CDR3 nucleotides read TGCGCCAGCAGCCACCCGAGGATAGGGGACGAGCAGTACTTC.

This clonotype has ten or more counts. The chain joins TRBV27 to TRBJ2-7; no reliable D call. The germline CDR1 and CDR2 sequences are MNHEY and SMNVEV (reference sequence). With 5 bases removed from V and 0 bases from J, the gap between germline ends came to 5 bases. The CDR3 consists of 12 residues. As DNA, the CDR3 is TGTGCCAGCAGTACAAGCTCCTACGAGCAGTACTTC. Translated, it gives CASSTSSYEQYF.

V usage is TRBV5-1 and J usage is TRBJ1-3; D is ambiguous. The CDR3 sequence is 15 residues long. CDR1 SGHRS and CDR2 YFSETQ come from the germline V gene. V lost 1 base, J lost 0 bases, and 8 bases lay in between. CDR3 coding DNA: TGCGCCAGCAGCTTGTATCTAGACTCTGGAAACACCATATATTTT. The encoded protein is CASSLYLDSGNTIYF.

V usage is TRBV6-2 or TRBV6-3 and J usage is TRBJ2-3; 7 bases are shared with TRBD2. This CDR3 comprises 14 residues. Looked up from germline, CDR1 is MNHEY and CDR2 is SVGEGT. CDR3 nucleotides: TGTGCGGTCTCGGGGACTACCAGCACAGATACGCAGTATTTT. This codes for CAVSGTTSTDTQYF.

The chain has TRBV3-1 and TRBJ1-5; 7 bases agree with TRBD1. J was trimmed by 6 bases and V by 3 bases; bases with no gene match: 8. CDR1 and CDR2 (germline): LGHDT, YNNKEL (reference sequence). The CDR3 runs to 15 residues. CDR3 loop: CASSHSEGAGQPQHF. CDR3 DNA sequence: TGTGCCAGCAGCCATTCGGAGGGGGCCGGTCAGCCCCAGCATTTT.

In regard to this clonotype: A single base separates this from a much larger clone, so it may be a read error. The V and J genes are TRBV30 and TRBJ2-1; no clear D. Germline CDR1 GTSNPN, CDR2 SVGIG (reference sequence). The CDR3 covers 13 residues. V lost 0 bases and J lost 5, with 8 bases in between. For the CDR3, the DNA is TGTGCCTGGAGTGTCGGCGGTAACAATGAGCAGTTCTTC. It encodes CAWSVGGNNEQFF.

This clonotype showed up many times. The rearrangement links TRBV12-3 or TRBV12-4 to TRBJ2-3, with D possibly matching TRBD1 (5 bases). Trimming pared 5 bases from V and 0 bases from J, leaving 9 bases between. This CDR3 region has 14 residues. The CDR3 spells CASSIRQSTDTQYF. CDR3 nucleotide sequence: TGTGCCAGCAGTATCCGACAGAGCACAGATACGCAGTATTTT.

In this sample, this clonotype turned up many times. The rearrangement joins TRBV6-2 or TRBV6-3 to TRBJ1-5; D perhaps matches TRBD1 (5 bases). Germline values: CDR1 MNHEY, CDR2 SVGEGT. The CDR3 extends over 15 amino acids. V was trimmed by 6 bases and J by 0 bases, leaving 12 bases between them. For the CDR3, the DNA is TGTGCCAGCAGACGGGACGTAGATAGCAATCAGCCCCAGCATTTT. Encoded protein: CASRRDVDSNQPQHF.

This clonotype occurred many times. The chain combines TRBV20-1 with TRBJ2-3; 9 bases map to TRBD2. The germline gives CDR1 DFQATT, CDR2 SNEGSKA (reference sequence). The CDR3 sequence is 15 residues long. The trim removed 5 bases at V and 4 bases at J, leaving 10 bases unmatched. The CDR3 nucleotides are TGCAGTGCTGGAAGGACTAGCGAGGAACCAGATACGCAGTATTTT. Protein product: CSAGRTSEEPDTQYF.

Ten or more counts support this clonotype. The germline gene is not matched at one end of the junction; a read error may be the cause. The CDR3, as DNA: TGTGCCAGCAGCTCCTTAACCACAGGGGCCCCTAAGGAAAAACTGTTTTTT. Its protein product is CASSSLTTGAPKEKLFF. This chain connects TRBV7-9 to TRBJ1-4; TRBD1 matches at 7 bases. The CDR3 extends over 17 amino acids. Germline V gives CDR1 SEHNR, CDR2 FQNEAQ (reference sequence).

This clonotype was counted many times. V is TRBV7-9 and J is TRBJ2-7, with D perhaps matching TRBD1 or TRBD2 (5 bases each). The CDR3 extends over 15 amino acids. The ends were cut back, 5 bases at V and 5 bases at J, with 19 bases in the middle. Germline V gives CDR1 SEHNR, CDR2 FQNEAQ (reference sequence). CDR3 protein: CASSLFLAGTDEQYF. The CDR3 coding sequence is TGTGCCAGCAGCCTGTTTCTGGCAGGGACCGACGAGCAGTACTTC.

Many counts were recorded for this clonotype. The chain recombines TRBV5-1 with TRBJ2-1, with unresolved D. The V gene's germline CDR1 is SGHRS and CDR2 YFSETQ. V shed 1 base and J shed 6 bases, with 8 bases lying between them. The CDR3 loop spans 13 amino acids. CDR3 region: CASSLWSGNEQFF. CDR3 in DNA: TGCGCCAGCAGCTTGTGGTCTGGCAATGAGCAGTTCTTC.